This T cell receptor beta chain was recovered during a study of blood T cell repertoires in COVID-19. As for the study in general: T cells, B-cell-depleted T cells, or PBMCs provided the cDNA or gDNA that served as material.

There are 14 residues in the CDR3. Trimming cost V 8 bases and J 6 bases; bases outside gene matches: 6. Germline V CDR1 and CDR2: MNHNY, SVGAGI (reference sequence). Under the authors' procedure: Counts of nucleated cells, estimated from reference gene primer amplification, were obtained. Profiling relied on immunoSEQ multiplex PCR, and the TCRdb table lists in-frame clones only, not all of them. From that table come the V and J calls and clone size; the DNA was used to work out D and trimming. Among roughly 88,000 clones listed, around 88% were seen once. The sequenced material came from peripheral blood. The receptor was isolated from a woman aged 60-70 years with COVID-19, enrolled during active disease. This chain uses TRBV6-6 with TRBJ2-7; 14 bases match TRBD2. CDR3 bases: TGTGCCAGCTCCCGCGGGACTAGCGGGGGCGAGCAGTACTTC. This gives the protein CASSRGTSGGEQYF.